Included here is one TCR beta chain sequence, with context. Its antigen is as yet unknown. This specimen comes from a study of cytomegalovirus exposure and HLA in healthy donors. General observations from the study: Later analysis associated a missense DCLRE1C variant with TCR beta V- and J-gene trimming.

Vbeta (60) and Jbeta (13) primers were used in the PCR. The method was immunoSEQ multiplex PCR; TCRdb's version includes in-frame clones alone and lacks a portion of them. In all, the sample yields over 100,000 clones. Germline V lookup: CDR1 SNHLY, CDR2 FYNNEI. This CDR3 has 12 residues. V lost 6 bases and J lost 12; bases outside the gene matches: 7. J is TRBJ2-1 and V is TRBV2; 8 bases align to TRBD2. The sequence derives from a man in his forties in good health and CMV-seropositive. The sequenced sample was PBMCs. CDR3 coding DNA: TGTGCCAGCAGGCGGGAGGCCCCTACGCAGTTCTTC. Protein: CASRREAPTQFF.